Listed here are 7 T cell receptor beta chains from one sample, sequenced in a study of T cells in Graves' hyperthyroidism and ophthalmopathy. Amplified regions were TCR beta CDR3 sequences from RNA transcripts. The TCR CDR3 first-round RT-PCR relied on the HTBI primer set. TCRdb re-called the multiplex PCR reads with MiXCR, one entry per CDR3 protein. This sample has approximately 320,000 distinct CDR3 sequences, with approximately 16% found just once. Sequences were obtained from blood. These receptors were obtained from a man in his thirties or forties with Graves' hyperthyroidism.

The genes are TRBV24-1 and TRBJ1-4, with 7 bases matching TRBD1. J gave up 2 bases and V 3 bases, and 5 bases lay outside the gene matches. Germline V lookup: CDR1 KGHDR, CDR2 SFDVKD. This CDR3 contains 16 residues. The CDR3, as DNA: TGTGCCACCAGTGATGCCTCGGGACAGACTAATGAAAAACTGTTTTTT. Its protein is CATSDASGQTNEKLFF.

This rearrangement joins TRBV6-1 to TRBJ2-3; the D gene could be TRBD1 or TRBD2 (6 bases each). This CDR3 is built from 13 residues. Germline assignment: CDR1 MNHNS and CDR2 SASEGT. The ends were cut back, 4 bases at V and 5 bases at J, with 10 bases in the middle. CDR3 in amino acids: CASSGGARDTQYF. DNA for the CDR3: TGTGCCAGCAGTGGGGGGGCCAGAGATACGCAGTATTTT.

The chain uses TRBV20-1 and TRBJ2-5; 7 nucleotides line up with TRBD2. With 7 bases clipped from V and 0 bases from J, the junction kept 5 bases outside the gene matches. This CDR3 contains 13 residues. Germline-derived CDR1 and CDR2 are DFQATT and SNEGSKA (reference sequence). DNA of the CDR3: TGCAGTGGGGGGGGGAGAAACCAAGAGACCCAGTACTTC. This translates into CSGGGRNQETQYF.

J is TRBJ1-2 and V is TRBV24-1; the D is unclear. V lost 4 bases and J 0 bases, leaving 8 bases between the germline ends. The CDR3 has 14 amino acids. Germline values: CDR1 KGHDR, CDR2 SFDVKD. CDR3 coding DNA: TGTGCCACCAGTGAGGGGTATTCTAACTATGGCTACACCTTC. This encodes CATSEGYSNYGYTF.

In this sample, this clonotype turned up a few times. The chain links TRBV27 to TRBJ2-3, with 11 positions matching TRBD2. Trimming took 3 bases from V and 0 from J; bases not matched to a gene: 11. CDR1 is MNHEY and CDR2 is SMNVEV in the germline V gene (reference sequence). This CDR3 region has 19 residues. DNA for the CDR3: TGTGCCAGCAGTTTTTGGAACTTGGGGACTAGCGGTAGCACAGATACGCAGTATTTT. Translation: CASSFWNLGTSGSTDTQYF.

This clonotype was observed at least ten times. The genes are TRBV10-3 and TRBJ2-7; 10 nucleotides line up with TRBD2. Unmatched junction bases numbered 15, after V lost 4 bases and J lost 3 bases. The CDR3 spans 18 residues. The germline CDR1 and CDR2 sequences are ENHRY and SYGVKD. The CDR3 protein is CAISVEEAGGPVFYEQYF. Here the CDR3 DNA reads TGTGCCATCAGTGTGGAGGAAGCGGGAGGGCCGGTTTTCTACGAGCAGTACTTC.

This chain joins TRBV20-1 and TRBJ2-7; perhaps D is TRBD1 or TRBD2 (6 bases each). V was shortened by 3 bases and J by 3 bases, with 21 bases between the two germline ends. In germline, CDR1 is DFQATT, CDR2 SNEGSKA (reference sequence). The CDR3 has 16 residues. The CDR3 loop reads CSARSIGGGSGYEQYF. The CDR3 DNA follows: TGCAGTGCTAGGAGCATAGGAGGGGGGTCCGGCTACGAGCAGTACTTC.